This T cell receptor (beta chain) was observed in a study of cytomegalovirus exposure and HLA in healthy donors. Study-wide context: Genetic ancestry analysis placed approximately 79% of the approximately 400 donors that were genotyped in the Caucasian-associated cluster.

Study conclusions and caveats: In all likelihood, a cluster of highly shared sequence variants was a sequencing artifact. TCR beta chains numbering more than 150 were designated cytomegalovirus-associated. In an earlier analysis, about 87% or about 30%: the productive usage of most TCR beta V segments.

The PCR was carried out with 60 Vbeta primers and 13 Jbeta primers. Produced via immunoSEQ multiplex PCR; TCRdb's table is partial and in-frame only. The sample records some 150,000 clones, about 79% being singletons. This clone was observed a single time. Its antigen remains unidentified. CDR1 is SGDLS and CDR2 is YYNGEE in the germline V gene. This CDR3 has 15 amino acids. Trimming cost V 0 bases and J 5 bases, with 15 bases left between them. This clonotype originated in a man aged 40-50 years in good health and CMV-seropositive. Specimen: PBMCs. The chain links TRBV9 to TRBJ2-7, with a possible D match to TRBD1 (5 bases). CDR3 DNA sequence: TGTGCCAGCAGCGTAGGGGGCAGGGATATTGACGAGCAGTACTTC. It translates to CASSVGGRDIDEQYF.